Listed here are 18 T cell receptor beta chains from one sample, sequenced in a study of blood T cell repertoires in COVID-19. This table comes from immunoSEQ multiplex PCR, and its TCRdb copy is limited to in-frame clones, with some not included. The sample carries approximately 190,000 clones, roughly 79% recorded once. The specimen was peripheral blood. Receptors were obtained from a human donor with acute or convalescent COVID-19. The donor label of this sample is uncertain.

The chain joins TRBV5-4 to TRBJ2-7, with 9 positions matching TRBD1. The germline CDR1 and CDR2 sequences are SGHNT and YYREEE (reference sequence). V shed 3 bases and J 5 bases; nucleotides not matched to a gene: 6. This CDR3 spans 14 amino acids. The CDR3 DNA follows: TGTGCCAGCAGCTCCGGGACAGGGAGGGACGAGCAGTACTTC. This encodes CASSSGTGRDEQYF.

Regarding this clone: This specimen includes other DNA sequences encoding the same CDR3. This chain connects TRBV18 to TRBJ1-1, with a possible D match to TRBD1 (6 bases). Germline V CDR1 and CDR2: KGHSH, LQKENI. Trimming shortened V by 0 bases and J by 1 base, and 6 bases separated the two germline ends. This CDR3 has 14 residues. This CDR3 reads CASSPPDRNTEAFF. CDR3 bases: TGTGCCAGCTCACCACCGGACAGGAACACTGAAGCTTTCTTT.

In regard to this clone: The sample holds other DNA sequences that translate to the same CDR3. This chain links TRBV6-5 with TRBJ1-5, with unresolved D. This CDR3 is 15 amino acids long. Germline V gene data show CDR1 as MNHEY and CDR2 as SVGAGI. Trimming left V 2 bases short and J 0 bases short, with 8 bases between. Here the CDR3 DNA reads TGTGCCAGCAGTTACGGCGGTCTTAGCAATCAGCCCCAGCATTTT. Its translation: CASSYGGLSNQPQHF.

This chain uses TRBV7-3 with TRBJ2-5; possible D gene TRBD1, 6 bases. Germline assignment: CDR1 SGHTA and CDR2 FQGTGA. This CDR3 spans 14 amino acids. The germline V and J ends were trimmed by 4 bases and 4 bases, with 13 bases remaining between them. The CDR3 bases are TGTGCCAGCAGCTCAGGGGACAAACCAGAGACCCAGTACTTC. This sequence encodes CASSSGDKPETQYF.

The chain employs TRBV11-3 and TRBJ2-3; D not certain. Germline assignment: CDR1 SGHNT and CDR2 YENEEA. Deletions cut 0 bases from V and 0 bases from J, with 10 bases between. CDR3 length equals 16 residues. CDR3 nucleotide sequence: TGTGCCAGCAGCTTAGATTCTTCGTCTAGCACAGATACGCAGTATTTT. Encoded protein: CASSLDSSSSTDTQYF.

The chain uses TRBV11-3 and TRBJ1-2; maybe TRBD1 (6 bases). The CDR3 spans 14 residues. Germline V gene sequence: CDR1 SGHNT, CDR2 YENEEA. With 0 bases removed from V and 6 bases from J, the gap between germline ends came to 11 bases. The CDR3: CASSLETDRDGYTF. The DNA of the CDR3 is TGTGCCAGCAGCTTAGAGACGGACAGAGATGGCTACACCTTC.

The J gene is TRBJ1-5, the V gene TRBV27; 11 bases fit TRBD1. This CDR3 is built from 15 residues. Germline CDR1 MNHEY, CDR2 SMNVEV (reference sequence). The V segment lost 5 bases and the J segment 7 bases; nucleotides outside the gene matches: 7. The CDR3 sequence: CASSPWTGGGQPQHF. CDR3 in DNA: TGTGCCAGCAGTCCTTGGACAGGGGGCGGCCAGCCCCAGCATTTT.

The rearrangement joins TRBV30 to TRBJ1-2; possibly TRBD1 for D (6 bases). CDR1 and CDR2 (germline): GTSNPN, SVGIG (reference sequence). The CDR3 is made up of 13 amino acids. V lost 3 bases, J lost 7 bases, and 15 bases lay in between. The CDR3 is CAWRIPGAPGYTF. The CDR3 nucleotides read TGTGCCTGGAGGATCCCAGGGGCTCCTGGCTACACCTTC.

This clone was counted between two and nine times. CDR3 sequence reads: CASSGSYNTEAFF. Written as DNA, the CDR3 is TGTGCCAGCTCGGGGAGTTATAACACTGAAGCTTTCTTT. The J gene is TRBJ1-1, the V gene TRBV18; D is ambiguous. The V and J ends lost 6 bases and 2 bases respectively, with 10 bases between them. The CDR3 runs 13 residues. Germline values: CDR1 KGHSH, CDR2 LQKENI. The entire variable domain, with the rest obtained from reference TRBV18 and TRBJ1-1, is as follows: NAGVMQNPRHLVRRRGQEARLRCSPMKGHSHVYWYRQLPEEGLKFMVYLQKENIIDESGMPKERFSAEFPKEGPSILRIQQVVRGDSAAYFCASSGSYNTEAFFGQGTRLTVV.

The chain has TRBV27 and TRBJ1-6; 7 bases are a match to TRBD1. Germline V lookup: CDR1 MNHEY, CDR2 SMNVEV (reference sequence). The CDR3 sequence is 17 residues long. The V and J ends lost 3 bases and 0 bases, in that order; junction bases with no gene match: 5. The CDR3 region is CASSFFRGSSYNSPLHF. CDR3 in DNA: TGTGCCAGCAGTTTCTTCAGGGGGAGCTCCTATAATTCACCCCTCCACTTT.

J is TRBJ2-6 and V is TRBV5-5, with D possibly matching TRBD2 (5 bases). Trimming took 3 bases from V and 0 from J, leaving 7 bases between them. Germline assignment: CDR1 SGHKS and CDR2 YYEKEE (reference sequence). This CDR3 has 15 amino acids. The DNA for the CDR3 is TGTGCCAGCAGCTCGGGGAGCTCTGGGGCCAACGTCCTGACTTTC. Its translation: CASSSGSSGANVLTF. Full variable domain (outside the CDR3, taken from reference TRBV5-5 and TRBJ2-6): DAGVTQSPTHLIKTRGQQVTLRCSPISGHKSVSWYQQVLGQGPQFIFQYYEKEERGRGNFPDRFSARQFPNYSSELNVNALLLGDSALYLCASSSGSSGANVLTFGAGSRLTVL.

The chain is built from TRBV29-1 and TRBJ1-1; 8 bases agree with TRBD1. With 7 bases clipped from V and 3 bases from J, the junction kept 4 bases outside the gene matches. The CDR3 has 12 amino acids. Germline V gene data show CDR1 as SQVTM and CDR2 as ANQGSEA. In nucleotides, the CDR3 is TGCAGCGCTGAGGACAGGGACACTGAAGCTTTCTTT. It codes for CSAEDRDTEAFF.

This rearrangement joins TRBV4-2 to TRBJ2-7; 8 nucleotides agree with TRBD1. The CDR3 has 17 residues. With 1 base clipped from V and 1 base from J, the junction kept 9 bases outside the gene matches. In germline, CDR1 is LGHNA, CDR2 YNFKEQ. The CDR3 bases are TGTGCCAGCAGCCAAGCTTTTGGACAGGGTGGGTCCTACGAGCAGTACTTC. Encoded protein: CASSQAFGQGGSYEQYF.

The V call is TRBV30, the J call TRBJ2-5, with 8 bases fitting TRBD1. V shed 5 bases, J shed 3 bases, and the junction held 5 bases outside the gene matches. The CDR3 is made up of 13 amino acids. CDR1 GTSNPN and CDR2 SVGIG come from the germline V gene (reference sequence). The CDR3 sequence: CAWDRQGKETQYF. The CDR3 nucleotides read TGTGCCTGGGATAGACAGGGGAAAGAGACCCAGTACTTC.

The chain uses TRBV5-1 and TRBJ1-1; D is perhaps TRBD1 (6 bases). V was cut by 6 bases and J by 4 bases, with 13 bases left in between. The length of the CDR3 is 13 residues. CDR1 SGHRS and CDR2 YFSETQ come from the germline V gene. The CDR3 here is CASNKGESTEAFF. DNA for the CDR3: TGCGCCAGCAACAAGGGGGAATCCACTGAAGCTTTCTTT.

This clone has only one observation. The rearrangement links TRBV29-1 to TRBJ1-1; D perhaps matches TRBD1 (5 bases). Germline CDR1 reads SQVTM; CDR2 reads ANQGSEA. Trimming pared 7 bases from V and 0 bases from J, leaving 21 bases between. This CDR3 is 16 amino acids long. The CDR3 sequence: CSATWGERVVNTEAFF. The CDR3 coding sequence is TGCAGCGCCACCTGGGGGGAGAGGGTCGTGAACACTGAAGCTTTCTTT. Full variable domain (remainder filled in from reference TRBV29-1 and TRBJ1-1): SAVISQKPSRDICQRGTSLTIQCQVDSQVTMMFWYRQQPGQSLTLIATANQGSEATYESGFVIDKFPISRPNLTFSTLTVSNMSPEDSSIYLCSATWGERVVNTEAFFGQGTRLTVV.

This clone was counted ten times or more. J is TRBJ1-1 and V is TRBV19; D uncertain. The CDR3 sequence is 11 residues long. The germline V gene has CDR1 LNHDA and CDR2 SQIVND (reference sequence). V was pared by 10 bases and J by 0 bases, with 6 bases between. In DNA form, the CDR3 reads TGTGCCACCTCGGTGAACACTGAAGCTTTCTTT. It encodes CATSVNTEAFF.

The CDR3 region is CASSEARSAFGTGELFF. The CDR3 DNA is TGTGCCAGCAGTGAAGCGCGTAGCGCTTTTGGGACCGGGGAGCTGTTTTTT. The chain links TRBV2 to TRBJ2-2, with D perhaps TRBD2 (5 bases). The CDR3 consists of 17 residues. Looked up from germline, CDR1 is SNHLY and CDR2 is FYNNEI. V lost 0 bases and J 5 bases, leaving 16 bases between the germline ends.